Listed here is a single T cell receptor beta chain. Its specificity is unknown. This record comes from a study of beta chain features in type 1 diabetes. Study findings and constraints: The naive, central memory and Treg TCRB repertoires looked more alike in patients than they did in healthy donors. A pattern of fewer insertions and more deletions at VDJ junctions was seen in type 1 diabetes patients. Type 1 diabetes patients had TCRB CDR3s that were shorter (moderately but significantly so) in all four CD4+ subsets.

Every bit of the isolated RNA underwent reverse transcription, so sequencing read expressed TCRB transcripts. Clones were sequenced by immunoSEQ multiplex PCR, and TCRdb holds only the in-frame ones, with some missing. The profile shows some 160,000 clones, approximately 9% of them singletons. Via CD45RO/CCR7/CD25/CD127/CD95/CD27, cells of the CD4+ naive, central memory, regulatory and stem cell-like memory subsets were sorted. CDR1 is SGHVS and CDR2 is FNYEAQ in the germline V gene. The CDR3 length is 14 residues. V shed 2 bases and J 8 bases; nucleotides not matched to a gene: 5. The sequence was obtained from a woman between 18 and 29 years old with type 1 diabetes. V is TRBV7-6 and J is TRBJ2-1; 8 nucleotides agree with TRBD2. Sequenced input: central memory CD4+ T cells from blood. CDR3 protein: CASSLRPGGDEQFF. In nucleotides, the CDR3 is TGTGCCAGCAGCTTAAGACCCGGGGGGGATGAGCAGTTCTTC.